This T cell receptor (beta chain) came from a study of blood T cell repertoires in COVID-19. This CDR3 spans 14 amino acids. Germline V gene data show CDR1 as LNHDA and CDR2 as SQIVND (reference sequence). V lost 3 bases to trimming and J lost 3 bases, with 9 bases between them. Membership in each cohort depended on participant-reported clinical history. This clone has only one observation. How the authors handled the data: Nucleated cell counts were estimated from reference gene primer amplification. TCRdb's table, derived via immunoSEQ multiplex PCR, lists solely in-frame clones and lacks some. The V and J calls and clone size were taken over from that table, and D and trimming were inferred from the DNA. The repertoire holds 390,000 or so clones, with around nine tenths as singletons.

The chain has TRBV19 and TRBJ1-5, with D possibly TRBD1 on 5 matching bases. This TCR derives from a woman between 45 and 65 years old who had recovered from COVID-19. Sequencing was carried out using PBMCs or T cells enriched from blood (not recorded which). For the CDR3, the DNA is TGTGCCAGTAGTATGACAGACTTCAATCAGCCCCAGCATTTT. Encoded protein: CASSMTDFNQPQHF.